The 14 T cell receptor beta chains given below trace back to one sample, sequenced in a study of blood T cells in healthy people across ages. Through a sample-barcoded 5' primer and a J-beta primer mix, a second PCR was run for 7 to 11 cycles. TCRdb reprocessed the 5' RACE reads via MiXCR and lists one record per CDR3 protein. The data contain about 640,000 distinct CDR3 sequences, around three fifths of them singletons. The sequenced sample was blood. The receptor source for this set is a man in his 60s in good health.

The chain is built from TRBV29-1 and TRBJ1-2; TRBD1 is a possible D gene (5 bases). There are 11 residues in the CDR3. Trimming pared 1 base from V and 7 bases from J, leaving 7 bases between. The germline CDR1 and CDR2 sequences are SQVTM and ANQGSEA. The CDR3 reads CSVEGRGGYTF. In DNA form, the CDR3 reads TGCAGCGTTGAAGGAAGGGGTGGCTACACCTTC.

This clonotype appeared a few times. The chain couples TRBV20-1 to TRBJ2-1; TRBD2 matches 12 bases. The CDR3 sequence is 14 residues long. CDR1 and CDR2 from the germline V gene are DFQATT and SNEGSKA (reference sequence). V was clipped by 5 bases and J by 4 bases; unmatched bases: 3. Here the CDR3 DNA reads TGCAGTGCTTCTAGCGGGGGGGGATACAATGAGCAGTTCTTC. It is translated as CSASSGGGYNEQFF.

Here the CDR3 reads CSVRLGFNYGYTF. The CDR3 DNA sequence: TGCAGCGTCCGCCTCGGGTTTAACTATGGCTACACCTTC. The V call is TRBV29-1, the J call TRBJ1-2; no reliable D call. The CDR3 has 13 residues. V shed 6 bases and J shed 1 base, with 12 bases lying between them. Germline V gene data show CDR1 as SQVTM and CDR2 as ANQGSEA.

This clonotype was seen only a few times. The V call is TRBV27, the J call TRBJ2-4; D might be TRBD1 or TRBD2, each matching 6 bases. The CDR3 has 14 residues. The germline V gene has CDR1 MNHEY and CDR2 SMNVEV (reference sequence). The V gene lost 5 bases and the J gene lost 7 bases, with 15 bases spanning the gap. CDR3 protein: CASSRGGPGNIQYF. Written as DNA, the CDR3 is TGTGCCAGCAGTAGAGGGGGGCCGGGGAACATTCAGTACTTC.

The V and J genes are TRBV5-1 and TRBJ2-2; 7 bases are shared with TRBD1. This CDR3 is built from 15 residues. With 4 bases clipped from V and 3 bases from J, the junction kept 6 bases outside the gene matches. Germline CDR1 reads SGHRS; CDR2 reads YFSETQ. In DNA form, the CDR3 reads TGCGCCAGCAGCGGCCGACAGGGTGACACCGGGGAGCTGTTTTTT. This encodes CASSGRQGDTGELFF.

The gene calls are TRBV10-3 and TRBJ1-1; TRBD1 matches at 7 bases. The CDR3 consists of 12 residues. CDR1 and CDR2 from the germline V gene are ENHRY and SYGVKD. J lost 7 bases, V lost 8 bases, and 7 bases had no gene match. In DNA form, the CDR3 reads TGTGCCATCTCCGGGACAGCAGTTGAAGCTTTCTTT. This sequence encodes CAISGTAVEAFF.

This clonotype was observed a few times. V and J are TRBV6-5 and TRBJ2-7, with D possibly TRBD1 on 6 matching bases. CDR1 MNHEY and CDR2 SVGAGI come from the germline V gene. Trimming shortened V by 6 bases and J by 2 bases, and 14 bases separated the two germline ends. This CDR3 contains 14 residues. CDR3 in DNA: TGTGCCAGCAGCCCCAGGGGTACCCCCTACGAGCAGTACTTC. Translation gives CASSPRGTPYEQYF.

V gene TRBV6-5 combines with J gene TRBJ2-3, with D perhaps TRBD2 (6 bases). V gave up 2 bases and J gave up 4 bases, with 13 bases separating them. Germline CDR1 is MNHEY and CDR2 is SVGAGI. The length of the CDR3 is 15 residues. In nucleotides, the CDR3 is TGTGCCAGCAGTTACGGGGGGATCGGTGCAGATACGCAGTATTTT. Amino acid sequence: CASSYGGIGADTQYF.

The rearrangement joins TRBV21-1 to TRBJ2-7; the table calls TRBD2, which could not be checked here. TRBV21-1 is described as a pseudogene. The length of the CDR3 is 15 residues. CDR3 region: CASSKVGGKGYEQYF. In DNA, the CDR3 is TGTGCCAGCAGCAAAGTTGGAGGGAAAGGCTACGAGCAGTACTTC.

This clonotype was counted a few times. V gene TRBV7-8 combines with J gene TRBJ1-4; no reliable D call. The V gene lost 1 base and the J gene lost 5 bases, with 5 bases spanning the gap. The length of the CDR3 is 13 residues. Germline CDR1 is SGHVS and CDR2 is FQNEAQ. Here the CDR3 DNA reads TGTGCCAGCAGCTTAGGAAGGAATGAAAAACTGTTTTTT. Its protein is CASSLGRNEKLFF.

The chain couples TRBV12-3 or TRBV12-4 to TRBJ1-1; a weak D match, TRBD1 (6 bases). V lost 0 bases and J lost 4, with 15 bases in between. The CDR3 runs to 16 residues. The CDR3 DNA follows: TGTGCCAGCAGTTTAGCAAGTGGGGGGCTGGGCACTGAAGCTTTCTTT. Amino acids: CASSLASGGLGTEAFF.

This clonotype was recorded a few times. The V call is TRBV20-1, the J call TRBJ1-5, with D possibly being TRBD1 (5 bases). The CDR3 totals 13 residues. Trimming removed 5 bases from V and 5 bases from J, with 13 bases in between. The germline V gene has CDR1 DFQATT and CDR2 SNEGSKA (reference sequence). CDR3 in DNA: TGCAGTGCTCTACTAGACAGTTATCAGCCCCAGCATTTT. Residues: CSALLDSYQPQHF.

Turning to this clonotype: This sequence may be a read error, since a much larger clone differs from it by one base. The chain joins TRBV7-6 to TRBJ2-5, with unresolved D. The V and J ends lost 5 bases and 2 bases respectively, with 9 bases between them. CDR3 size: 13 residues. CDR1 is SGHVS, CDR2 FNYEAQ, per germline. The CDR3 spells CASSISYQETQYF. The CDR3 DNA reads TGTGCCAGCAGCATCAGCTATCAAGAGACCCAGTACTTC.

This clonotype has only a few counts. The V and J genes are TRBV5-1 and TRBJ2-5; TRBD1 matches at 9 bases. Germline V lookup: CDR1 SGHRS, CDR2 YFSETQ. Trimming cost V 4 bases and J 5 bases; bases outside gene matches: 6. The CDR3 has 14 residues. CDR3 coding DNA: TGCGCCAGCAGCAACGGGACAGGGAGGGAGACCCAGTACTTC. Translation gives CASSNGTGRETQYF.